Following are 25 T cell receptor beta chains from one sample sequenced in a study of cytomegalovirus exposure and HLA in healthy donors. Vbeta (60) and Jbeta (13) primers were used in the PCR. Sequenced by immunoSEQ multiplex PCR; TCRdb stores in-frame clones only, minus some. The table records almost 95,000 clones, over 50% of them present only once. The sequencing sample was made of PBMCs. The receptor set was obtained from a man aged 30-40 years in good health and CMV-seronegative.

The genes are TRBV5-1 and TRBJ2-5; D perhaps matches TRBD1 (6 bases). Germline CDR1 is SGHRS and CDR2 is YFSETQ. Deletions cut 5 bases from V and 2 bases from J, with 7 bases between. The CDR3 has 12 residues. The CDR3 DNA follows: TGCGCCAGCAGTGACAGGCAAGAGACCCAGTACTTC. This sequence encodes CASSDRQETQYF.

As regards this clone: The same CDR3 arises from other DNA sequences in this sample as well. CDR3 sequence: CASSVPLAGGTNTGELFF. In nucleotides, the CDR3 is TGTGCCAGTAGTGTCCCGCTAGCGGGAGGGACGAACACCGGGGAGCTGTTTTTT. The V call is TRBV19, the J call TRBJ2-2; 12 bases match TRBD2. V was clipped by 5 bases and J by 0 bases; unmatched bases: 7. The CDR3 is made up of 18 amino acids. Per germline, CDR1 LNHDA and CDR2 SQIVND (reference sequence).

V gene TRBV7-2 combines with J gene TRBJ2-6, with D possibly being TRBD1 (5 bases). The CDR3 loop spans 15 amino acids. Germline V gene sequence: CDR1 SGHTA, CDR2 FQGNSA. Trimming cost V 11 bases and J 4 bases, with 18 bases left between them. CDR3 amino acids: CACGPLGLGANVLTF. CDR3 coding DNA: TGTGCCTGCGGCCCGTTGGGGCTCGGGGCCAACGTCCTGACTTTC.

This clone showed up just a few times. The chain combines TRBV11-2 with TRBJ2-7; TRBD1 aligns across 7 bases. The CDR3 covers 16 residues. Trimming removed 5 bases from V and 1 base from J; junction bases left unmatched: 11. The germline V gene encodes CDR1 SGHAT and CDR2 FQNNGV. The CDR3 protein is CASSTKTGSLSYEQYF. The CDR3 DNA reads TGTGCCAGCAGCACGAAGACAGGGTCACTGTCCTACGAGCAGTACTTC.

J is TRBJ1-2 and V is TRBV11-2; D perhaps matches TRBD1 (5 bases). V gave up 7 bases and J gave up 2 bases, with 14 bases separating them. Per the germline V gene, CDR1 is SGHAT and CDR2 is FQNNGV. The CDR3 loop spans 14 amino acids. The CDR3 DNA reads TGTGCCAGCACCCAGTGGCGGGACAACTATGGCTACACCTTC. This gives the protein CASTQWRDNYGYTF.

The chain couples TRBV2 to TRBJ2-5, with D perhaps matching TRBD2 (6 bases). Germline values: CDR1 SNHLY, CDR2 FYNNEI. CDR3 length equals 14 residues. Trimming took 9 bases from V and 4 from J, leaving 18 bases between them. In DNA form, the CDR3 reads TGTGCCAGTCGCCCCGCGGGATACGCAGAGACCCAGTACTTC. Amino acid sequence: CASRPAGYAETQYF.

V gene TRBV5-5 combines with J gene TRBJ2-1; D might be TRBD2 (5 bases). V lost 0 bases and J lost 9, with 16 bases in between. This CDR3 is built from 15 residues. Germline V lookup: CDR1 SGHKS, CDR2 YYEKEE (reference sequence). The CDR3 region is CASSLVGGGYGEQFF. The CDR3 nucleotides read TGTGCCAGCAGCTTGGTAGGCGGCGGGTACGGTGAGCAGTTCTTC.

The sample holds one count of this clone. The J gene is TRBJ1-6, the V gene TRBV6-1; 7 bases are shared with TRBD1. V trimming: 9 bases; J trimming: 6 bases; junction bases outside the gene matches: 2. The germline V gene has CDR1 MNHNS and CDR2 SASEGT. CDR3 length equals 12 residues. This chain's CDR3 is CASTGANSPLHF. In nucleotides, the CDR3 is TGTGCCAGTACAGGGGCTAATTCACCCCTCCACTTT.

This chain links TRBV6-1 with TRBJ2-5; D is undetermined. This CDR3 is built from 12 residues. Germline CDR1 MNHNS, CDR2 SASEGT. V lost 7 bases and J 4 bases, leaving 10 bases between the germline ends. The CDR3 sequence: CASNVRGETQYF. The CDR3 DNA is TGTGCCAGCAATGTCCGCGGAGAGACCCAGTACTTC.

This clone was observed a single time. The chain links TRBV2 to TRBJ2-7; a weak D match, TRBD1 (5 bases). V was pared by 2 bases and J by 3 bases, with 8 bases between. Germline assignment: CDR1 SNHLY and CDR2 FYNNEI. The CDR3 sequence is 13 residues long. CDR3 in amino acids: CASSEQGNYEQYF. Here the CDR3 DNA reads TGTGCCAGCAGTGAACAGGGCAACTACGAGCAGTACTTC.

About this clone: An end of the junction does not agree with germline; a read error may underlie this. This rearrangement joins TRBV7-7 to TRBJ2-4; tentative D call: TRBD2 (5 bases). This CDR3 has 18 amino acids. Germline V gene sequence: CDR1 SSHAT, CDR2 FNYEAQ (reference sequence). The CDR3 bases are TGTGCTAGCAGCCAAACACTATTTCGACCAGCGGACAAAAACATTCAGTACTTC. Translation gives CASSQTLFRPADKNIQYF.

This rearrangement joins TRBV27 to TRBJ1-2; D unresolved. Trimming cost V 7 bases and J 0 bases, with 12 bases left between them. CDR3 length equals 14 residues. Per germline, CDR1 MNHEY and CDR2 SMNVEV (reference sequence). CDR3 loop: CASTPGRANYGYTF. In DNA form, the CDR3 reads TGTGCCAGCACCCCCGGTCGAGCTAACTATGGCTACACCTTC.

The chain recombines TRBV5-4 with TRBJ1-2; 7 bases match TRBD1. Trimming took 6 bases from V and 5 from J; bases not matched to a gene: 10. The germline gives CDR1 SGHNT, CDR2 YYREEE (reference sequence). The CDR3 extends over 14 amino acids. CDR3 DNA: TGTGCCAGCAACAACAACAGGGGAGAGTATGGCTACACCTTC. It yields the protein CASNNNRGEYGYTF.

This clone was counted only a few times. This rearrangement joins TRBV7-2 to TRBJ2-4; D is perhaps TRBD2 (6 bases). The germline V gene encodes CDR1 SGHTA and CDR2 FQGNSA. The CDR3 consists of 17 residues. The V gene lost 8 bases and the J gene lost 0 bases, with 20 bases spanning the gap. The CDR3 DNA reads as TGTGCCAGCGCGGGATCCCTCCCTCACTTAGCCAAAAACATTCAGTACTTC. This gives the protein CASAGSLPHLAKNIQYF.

The DNA for the CDR3 is TGCGCCAGCAGTCGGACGATCGTTGGGGGGGGAAATGAGCAGTTCTTC. Translated, it gives CASSRTIVGGGNEQFF. The gene calls are TRBV23-1 and TRBJ2-1; TRBD2 aligns across 7 bases. TRBV23-1 carries the ORF label, with uncertain function. J lost 7 bases, V lost 4 bases, and 13 bases had no gene match. CDR3 size: 16 residues.

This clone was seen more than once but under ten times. Written as DNA, the CDR3 is TGTGCCAGCTCACCAGGGGCGGCATCACCCCTCCACTTT. It encodes CASSPGAASPLHF. The chain employs TRBV18 and TRBJ1-6; tentative D call: TRBD1 (5 bases). Trimming left V 2 bases short and J 10 bases short, with 9 bases between. The CDR3 runs 13 residues. Germline CDR1 KGHSH, CDR2 LQKENI.

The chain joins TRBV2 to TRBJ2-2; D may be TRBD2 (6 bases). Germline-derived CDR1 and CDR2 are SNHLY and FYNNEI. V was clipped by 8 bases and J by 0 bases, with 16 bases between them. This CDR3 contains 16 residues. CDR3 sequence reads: CASGVAEFANTGELFF. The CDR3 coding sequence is TGTGCCAGCGGAGTAGCGGAGTTCGCGAACACCGGGGAGCTGTTTTTT.

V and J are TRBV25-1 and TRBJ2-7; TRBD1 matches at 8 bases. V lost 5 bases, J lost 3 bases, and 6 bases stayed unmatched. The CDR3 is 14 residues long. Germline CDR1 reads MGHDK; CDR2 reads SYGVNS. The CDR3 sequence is CASSPWDRSYEQYF. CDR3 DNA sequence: TGTGCCAGCAGTCCGTGGGACAGGAGCTACGAGCAGTACTTC.

CDR3 sequence: CASSQDLSTSDEQFF. CDR3 in DNA: TGCGCCAGCAGCCAAGACCTTTCGACTAGCGATGAGCAGTTCTTC. The gene calls are TRBV4-1 and TRBJ2-1; TRBD2 aligns across 8 bases. The CDR3 length is 15 residues. From germline, CDR1 is MGHRA and CDR2 YSYEKL. The junction had 6 bases not matched to a gene; V was cut back by 0 bases and J by 8 bases.

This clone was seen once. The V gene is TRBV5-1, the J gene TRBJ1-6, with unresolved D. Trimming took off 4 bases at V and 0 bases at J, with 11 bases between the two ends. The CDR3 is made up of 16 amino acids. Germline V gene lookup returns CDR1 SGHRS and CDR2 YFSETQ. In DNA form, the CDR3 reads TGCGCCAGCAGCCCAAGACATGCCTCCTATAATTCACCCCTCCACTTT. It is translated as CASSPRHASYNSPLHF.

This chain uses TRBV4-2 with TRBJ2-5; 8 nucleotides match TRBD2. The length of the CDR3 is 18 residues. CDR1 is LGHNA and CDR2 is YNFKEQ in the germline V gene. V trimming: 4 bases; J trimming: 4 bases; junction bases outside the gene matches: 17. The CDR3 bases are TGTGCCAGCAGCCCAGAAGGGGGGACTAGTCGAATCGGAGAGACCCAGTACTTC. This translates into CASSPEGGTSRIGETQYF.

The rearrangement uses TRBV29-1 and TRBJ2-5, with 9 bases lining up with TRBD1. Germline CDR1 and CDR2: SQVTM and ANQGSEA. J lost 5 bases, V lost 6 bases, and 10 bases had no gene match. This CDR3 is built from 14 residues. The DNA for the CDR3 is TGCAGCGTAGCTTGGGACAGGGTTCGGGAGACCCAGTACTTC. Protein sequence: CSVAWDRVRETQYF.

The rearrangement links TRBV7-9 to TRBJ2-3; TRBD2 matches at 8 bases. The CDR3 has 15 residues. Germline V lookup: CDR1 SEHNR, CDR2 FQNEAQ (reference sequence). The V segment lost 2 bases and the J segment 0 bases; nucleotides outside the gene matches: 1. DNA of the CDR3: TGTGCCAGCAGCTTACCGGGGGGGAGCACAGATACGCAGTATTTT. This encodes CASSLPGGSTDTQYF.

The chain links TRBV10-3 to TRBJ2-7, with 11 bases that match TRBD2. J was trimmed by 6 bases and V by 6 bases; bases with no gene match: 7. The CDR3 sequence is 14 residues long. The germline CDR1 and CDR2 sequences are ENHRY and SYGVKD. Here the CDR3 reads CAIRAGTSGVEQYF. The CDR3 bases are TGTGCCATCAGGGCCGGGACTAGCGGTGTCGAGCAGTACTTC.

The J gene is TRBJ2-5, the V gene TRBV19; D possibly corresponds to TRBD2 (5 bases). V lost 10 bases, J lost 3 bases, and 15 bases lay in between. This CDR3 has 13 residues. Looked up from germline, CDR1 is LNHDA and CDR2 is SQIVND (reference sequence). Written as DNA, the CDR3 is TGTGCCACCTCCCCTGAGGGTAAAGAGACCCAGTACTTC. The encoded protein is CATSPEGKETQYF.